A selection of T cell receptor beta chains follows, all from one sample in a study of cytomegalovirus exposure and HLA in healthy donors. Profiling relied on immunoSEQ multiplex PCR, and the TCRdb table lists in-frame clones only, not all of them. The sample includes 150,000 to 200,000 clones, 86% seen only once; the top ten take 2.7%. The material sequenced was PBMCs. Receptors were obtained from a man between 18 and 35 years old in good health and CMV-seropositive. Each CDR3 is given with its conserved first and last residue. Each record gives: D gene, V gene, clone size, J gene, CDR3 DNA, CDR3 protein. A D gene is named only where the DNA matches it firmly. Clone size, where shown, is once, few, many, or a class for clones that have expanded.

D gene: TRBD1
V gene: TRBV2
clone size: NA
J gene: TRBJ2-2
CDR3 DNA: TGTGCCAGCAGTTGGGACAGGGTGGCCGGGGAGCTGTTTTTT
CDR3 protein: CASSWDRVAGELFF

D gene: TRBD2
V gene: TRBV10-3
clone size: NA
J gene: TRBJ2-5
CDR3 DNA: TGTGCCATCAGTGAGTCGAACGGACTAGCGGGCCAAGAGACCCAGTACTTC
CDR3 protein: CAISESNGLAGQETQYF

D gene: TRBD1
V gene: TRBV7-9
clone size: few
J gene: TRBJ2-7
CDR3 DNA: TGTGCCGGGGGACAGAACACTTACGAGCAGTACTTC
CDR3 protein: CAGGQNTYEQYF

D gene: TRBD1
V gene: TRBV10-3
clone size: NA
J gene: TRBJ2-5
CDR3 DNA: TGTGCCATCAGTGATCGGGGACAGGGGGCTTTCGAGACCCAGTACTTC
CDR3 protein: CAISDRGQGAFETQYF

D gene: TRBD1
V gene: TRBV7-6
clone size: NA
J gene: TRBJ1-1
CDR3 DNA: TGTGCCAGCAGCCCCGGGACAGCGAACACTGAAGCTTTCTTT
CDR3 protein: CASSPGTANTEAFF

D gene: NA
V gene: TRBV6-6
clone size: NA
J gene: TRBJ1-5
CDR3 DNA: TGTGCCAGCACTGGGGGGATCGGGGCTAATCAGCCCCAGCATTTT
CDR3 protein: CASTGGIGANQPQHF

D gene: TRBD1
V gene: TRBV9
clone size: NA
J gene: TRBJ2-1
CDR3 DNA: TGTGCCAGCAGCGCCTCCAAGGGACAGGGTTCATACAATGAGCAGTTCTTC
CDR3 protein: CASSASKGQGSYNEQFF

D gene: NA
V gene: TRBV4-2
clone size: few
J gene: TRBJ1-2
CDR3 DNA: TGTGCCAGCAGCCTGGGGGGAAGCGACTATGGCTACACCTTC
CDR3 protein: CASSLGGSDYGYTF

D gene: NA
V gene: TRBV27
clone size: NA
J gene: TRBJ1-1
CDR3 DNA: TGTGCCAGCAGTTTAGTTTATAGGGGGAACACTGAAGCTTTCTTT
CDR3 protein: CASSLVYRGNTEAFF

D gene: NA
V gene: TRBV28
clone size: NA
J gene: TRBJ2-7
CDR3 DNA: TGTGCCAGCAGTTTGGCGGGCGGCTACGAGCAGTACTTC
CDR3 protein: CASSLAGGYEQYF

D gene: TRBD2
V gene: TRBV5-1
clone size: NA
J gene: TRBJ2-1
CDR3 DNA: TGCGCCAGCAGTCGGGGGGGGGAGGATGAGCAGTTCTTC
CDR3 protein: CASSRGGEDEQFF

D gene: NA
V gene: TRBV5-4
clone size: NA
J gene: TRBJ2-7
CDR3 DNA: TGTGCCAGCAGCGACAACAGAGCCTACGAGCAGTACTTC
CDR3 protein: CASSDNRAYEQYF

D gene: TRBD2
V gene: TRBV7-3
clone size: NA
J gene: TRBJ2-2
CDR3 DNA: TGTGCCAGCAGTTGGACTAGCGGGGCGCCCGGGGAGCTGTTTTTT
CDR3 protein: CASSWTSGAPGELFF

D gene: NA
V gene: TRBV7-9
clone size: NA
J gene: TRBJ2-2
CDR3 DNA: TGTGCCAGCAGCTTTAGCCTCTGGGAGCTCGGCACCGGGGAGCTGTTTTTT
CDR3 protein: CASSFSLWELGTGELFF

D gene: NA
V gene: TRBV30
clone size: NA
J gene: TRBJ1-4
CDR3 DNA: TGTGCCTGGAGTGTGACACCAGATAATGAAAAACTGTTTTTT
CDR3 protein: CAWSVTPDNEKLFF

D gene: TRBD2
V gene: TRBV27
clone size: NA
J gene: TRBJ2-7
CDR3 DNA: TGTGCCAGCAGTTTAAACGGTGGGAGGGCCACCGAGCAGTACTTC
CDR3 protein: CASSLNGGRATEQYF

D gene: NA
V gene: TRBV18
clone size: NA
J gene: TRBJ1-1
CDR3 DNA: TGTGCCAGCTCACCACGCAGGGGCGCCGAAACTGAAGCTTTCTTT
CDR3 protein: CASSPRRGAETEAFF

D gene: NA
V gene: TRBV27
clone size: NA
J gene: TRBJ2-5
CDR3 DNA: TGTGCCAGCAGTTCCGTCGGGGAGACCCAGTACTTC
CDR3 protein: CASSSVGETQYF

D gene: TRBD1
V gene: TRBV5-1
clone size: few
J gene: TRBJ1-5
CDR3 DNA: TGCGCCAGCAGCTTGACAGGGGGTGGCAATCAGCCCCAGCATTTT
CDR3 protein: CASSLTGGGNQPQHF

D gene: NA
V gene: TRBV27
clone size: NA
J gene: TRBJ2-1
CDR3 DNA: TGTGCCAGCAGTTTCGATAGCCGATACAGGGCGTCCTACAATGAGCAGTTCTTC
CDR3 protein: CASSFDSRYRASYNEQFF

D gene: NA
V gene: TRBV11-3
clone size: NA
J gene: TRBJ2-2
CDR3 DNA: TGTGCCAGCAGCCCTACCGGGACACCCAACACCGGGGAGCTGTTTTTT
CDR3 protein: CASSPTGTPNTGELFF

D gene: TRBD1
V gene: TRBV29-1
clone size: NA
J gene: TRBJ2-7
CDR3 DNA: TGCAGCGTTGAGGGACAGAGCTACGAGCAGTACTTC
CDR3 protein: CSVEGQSYEQYF

D gene: NA
V gene: TRBV4-2
clone size: NA
J gene: TRBJ1-1
CDR3 DNA: TGTGCCAGCAGCCAGACAGGTAGGGGAACTGAAGCTTTCTTT
CDR3 protein: CASSQTGRGTEAFF

D gene: NA
V gene: TRBV11-2
clone size: NA
J gene: TRBJ1-4
CDR3 DNA: TGTGCCAGCAGCTTGGTAAACAGGGTCGGTGAAAAACTGTTTTTT
CDR3 protein: CASSLVNRVGEKLFF

D gene: NA
V gene: TRBV7-9
clone size: NA
J gene: TRBJ1-2
CDR3 DNA: TGTGCCAGCAGCCCCCGGGGGGCTCAAACCGCTAACTATGGCTACACCTTC
CDR3 protein: CASSPRGAQTANYGYTF

D gene: NA
V gene: TRBV18
clone size: NA
J gene: TRBJ2-7
CDR3 DNA: TGTGCCAGCTCACCAAAGTCAAAACCCCAAACTAACTCCTACGAGCAGTACTTC
CDR3 protein: CASSPKSKPQTNSYEQYF

D gene: NA
V gene: TRBV28
clone size: NA
J gene: TRBJ1-2
CDR3 DNA: TGTGCCAGCACCGACCGGGGGGGCTATGGCTACACCTTC
CDR3 protein: CASTDRGGYGYTF